The clone carrying this T cell receptor (beta chain) was picked up many times. Its matching antigen is unknown. The V gene's germline CDR1 is SNHLY and CDR2 FYNNEI. CDR3 length equals 16 residues. V shed 9 bases and J shed 4 bases, with 24 bases lying between them. This entry belongs to a study of regulatory T cells in long-lasting Graves disease. Study observations and caveats: Public clonotype sharing was higher in persistent than newly diagnosed patients.

Arm-PCR of CDR3 regions and iRepertoire HTBI primers were used to build TCR beta libraries. In TCRdb, the multiplex PCR reads were re-called with MiXCR into one record per CDR3 protein. Altogether some 350,000 distinct CDR3 sequences are present, about 17% being singletons, with the ten largest covering around 20%. The time point is: newly diagnosed GD, antithyroid drugs for less than 3 months. With RNA extracted from PBMCs as input, the TCR library was made. With EDTA tubes as the receptacles, nine milliliters of peripheral blood were drawn. This sample was also put to use in a study of T cells in Graves' hyperthyroidism and ophthalmopathy.

The rearrangement uses TRBV2 and TRBJ1-1; the D gene is possibly TRBD1 (5 bases). The sample in question was peripheral blood mononuclear cells (PBMCs), obtained at new diagnosis, from a patient treated with antithyroid drugs. This clonotype was obtained from a woman between 18 and 30 years old with Graves disease. The DNA of the CDR3 is TGTGCCAGTCCGGTGGGGACGCGGGTAAGACTCACTGAAGCTTTCTTT. Protein: CASPVGTRVRLTEAFF. Full variable domain (rest looked up from reference TRBV2 and TRBJ1-1): EPEVTQTPSHQVTQMGQEVILRCVPISNHLYFYWYRQILGQKVEFLVSFYNNEISEKSEIFDDQFSVERPDGSNFTLKIRSTKLEDSAMYFCASPVGTRVRLTEAFFGQGTRLTVV.